The present T cell receptor (beta chain) was sequenced within a study of blood T cell repertoires in COVID-19. Data came from immunoSEQ multiplex PCR; TCRdb stores just in-frame clones and leaves some out. The profile shows approximately 160,000 clones, under 80% of them singletons. Unmatched junction bases numbered 11, after V lost 5 bases and J lost 8 bases. The CDR3 is made up of 15 amino acids. Germline values: CDR1 MNHEY, CDR2 SVGEGT. The sequence was obtained from a man aged 65 to 79 with acute or convalescent COVID-19. Sequenced: peripheral blood. The chain uses TRBV6-2 or TRBV6-3 and TRBJ1-4; 7 nucleotides match TRBD1. The CDR3 DNA reads TGTGCCAGCAGTACGCCGACAGGGACGACCGAAAAACTGTTTTTT. As protein: CASSTPTGTTEKLFF.